The 12 T cell receptor beta chains listed next were all sequenced from one sample in a study of T cells in Graves' hyperthyroidism and ophthalmopathy. Amplification of TCR beta CDR3 regions used RNA as the template. When the TCR CDR3 underwent first-round RT-PCR, the HTBI primer set was used. One entry per CDR3 protein, called by TCRdb with MiXCR from the multiplex PCR reads. The table shows hundreds of thousands of distinct CDR3 sequences, with approximately 15% occurring only once. Sample: blood. The receptors were gathered from a woman in her thirties with Graves' hyperthyroidism.

This clonotype was recorded only once. It may be a read error: a sequence one base away is much more abundant. Here the CDR3 omits its conserved ending phenylalanine or tryptophan, so a read error is the likely source. The gene calls are TRBV12-3 or TRBV12-4 and TRBJ1-5, with D unclear. The CDR3 length is 13 residues. Trimming stripped 2 bases from V and 4 bases from J, with 6 bases between. CDR3 coding DNA: TGTGCCAGCAGTTTATCGGCTAATCAGCCCCAGCATTCT. Encoded protein: CASSLSANQPQHS.

This clonotype was recorded many times. The chain has TRBV20-1 and TRBJ2-3; 15 bases map to TRBD2. The ends lost 5 bases at V and 3 bases at J; junction bases unmatched: 15. This CDR3 comprises 19 residues. The germline CDR1 and CDR2 sequences are DFQATT and SNEGSKA (reference sequence). CDR3 amino acids: CSAQRGLAGGPRGTDTQYF. The DNA for the CDR3 is TGCAGTGCTCAGAGGGGACTAGCGGGAGGCCCCCGGGGGACAGATACGCAGTATTTT.

This chain connects TRBV24-1 to TRBJ1-3; D is ambiguous. Trimming removed 9 bases at V and 3 bases at J, with 20 bases between. Germline CDR1 reads KGHDR; CDR2 reads SFDVKD. This CDR3 is built from 16 residues. CDR3 coding DNA: TGTGCCACCCGCCGAATGAATTATCATAATGGAAACACCATATATTTT. It specifies CATRRMNYHNGNTIYF.

This clonotype was counted at least ten times. The chain couples TRBV7-8 to TRBJ2-7; D is uncertain. Germline V lookup: CDR1 SGHVS, CDR2 FQNEAQ. The CDR3 loop spans 16 amino acids. Trimming shortened V by 5 bases and J by 1 base, and 18 bases separated the two germline ends. The CDR3 protein is CASSLENWGSSYEQYF. The CDR3 nucleotides are TGTGCCAGCAGCCTAGAAAATTGGGGATCGTCCTACGAGCAGTACTTC.

Of note for this clonotype: A read error may be the cause here, since a much bigger clone is one base away. This rearrangement joins TRBV12-3 or TRBV12-4 to TRBJ2-7, with a tentative D call TRBD1 (5 bases). Trimming took 5 bases from V and 5 from J, leaving 16 bases between them. The CDR3 contains 14 residues. CDR3 DNA sequence: TGTGCCAGCAGTCTGACAGAATTAACCCACGAGCAGTACTTC. Residues: CASSLTELTHEQYF.

This clonotype was found many times. The J gene is TRBJ2-7, the V gene TRBV20-1, with TRBD1 identical over 9 bases. The ends lost 0 bases at V and 4 bases at J; junction bases unmatched: 10. The germline CDR1 and CDR2 sequences are DFQATT and SNEGSKA (reference sequence). The CDR3 sequence is 16 residues long. CDR3 protein: CSARDRDTGGLYEQYF. The CDR3 DNA reads TGCAGTGCTAGAGATAGAGATACAGGGGGCCTGTACGAGCAGTACTTC.

This clonotype was seen many times. The chain links TRBV6-1 to TRBJ2-7; 10 positions agree with TRBD2. Looked up from germline, CDR1 is MNHNS and CDR2 is SASEGT. After removal of 6 bases from V and 5 bases from J, the junction contained 7 bases not matched to a gene. This CDR3 is 14 amino acids long. DNA of the CDR3: TGTGCCAGCAGCGATCTAGCGGGAGAGGACGAGCAGTACTTC. Translated: CASSDLAGEDEQYF.

This clonotype was observed at least ten times. This chain connects TRBV20-1 to TRBJ2-3; tentatively, D is TRBD2 (5 bases). The CDR3 has 16 residues. Germline V gives CDR1 DFQATT, CDR2 SNEGSKA (reference sequence). V lost 0 bases, J lost 2 bases, and 15 bases lay in between. The CDR3 loop reads CSAREGLALTTDTQYF. The CDR3 nucleotides read TGCAGTGCTAGAGAAGGTCTAGCCCTAACCACAGATACGCAGTATTTT.

This clonotype was seen a few times. This chain joins TRBV28 and TRBJ2-7; D remains unclear. The CDR3 length is 14 residues. Germline assignment: CDR1 MDHEN and CDR2 SYDVKM. V was trimmed by 5 bases and J by 1 base, leaving 12 bases between them. Written as DNA, the CDR3 is TGTGCCAGCAGTCTATCCCATGGGTCCTACGAGCAGTACTTC. Amino acids: CASSLSHGSYEQYF.

At least ten counts were recorded for this clonotype. V is TRBV2 and J is TRBJ2-5, with TRBD2 as a possible D gene (6 bases). The CDR3 is 14 amino acids. Trimming pared 6 bases from V and 3 bases from J, leaving 14 bases between. Germline V gene sequence: CDR1 SNHLY, CDR2 FYNNEI. The CDR3 is CASREDGGEETQYF. Here the CDR3 DNA reads TGTGCCAGCAGGGAGGATGGAGGGGAAGAGACCCAGTACTTC.

This clonotype came up many times. The chain couples TRBV5-6 to TRBJ1-1; D remains unclear. The ends were cut back, 1 base at V and 1 base at J, with 11 bases in the middle. Germline V gene data show CDR1 as SGHDT and CDR2 as YYEEEE. This CDR3 is built from 15 residues. CDR3 residues: CASSLRTRANTEAFF. The DNA of the CDR3 is TGTGCCAGCAGCTTGCGCACCAGAGCGAACACTGAAGCTTTCTTT.

This rearrangement joins TRBV28 to TRBJ1-2; weak D call: TRBD1 (5 bases). The CDR3 length is 15 residues. V lost 10 bases, J lost 5 bases, and 23 bases lay in between. Per germline, CDR1 MDHEN and CDR2 SYDVKM. The CDR3 DNA is TGTGCCACCCGAGTCGTGACCGGGGGGGTGTATGGCTACACCTTC. Translation gives CATRVVTGGVYGYTF.